This T cell receptor (beta chain) was sequenced for a study of blood T cells in healthy people across ages. The germline V and J ends were trimmed by 8 bases and 5 bases, with 9 bases remaining between them. This CDR3 has 11 amino acids. Germline CDR1 and CDR2: MNHEY and SVGEGT. Primers used in a second PCR of about 6 to 11 cycles were a sample-barcoded 5' primer and a J-beta primer mix. Each of the cDNA molecules was tagged by a template-switch adaptor with 12 random nucleotides. TCRdb independently ran MiXCR on the 5' RACE reads; one entry per CDR3 protein. Of almost 800,000 distinct CDR3 sequences listed, 58% were seen once; the top ten hold about 20%. In this sample, this clonotype turned up a few times.

This TCR came from a man aged 25 to 45 in good health. The chain couples TRBV6-2 or TRBV6-3 to TRBJ1-2; D not certain. Sequenced input: blood. The CDR3 region is CASSTGYGYTF. The CDR3 DNA is TGTGCCAGCTCGACGGGGTATGGCTACACCTTC.